Listed below are T cell receptor beta chains from one sample, sequenced in a study of T cell responses to AZD1222 COVID-19 vaccine. Sequencing used immunoSEQ multiplex PCR; TCRdb keeps in-frame clones, though not all of them. Among 120,000 or so clones listed, approximately 90% were seen once. The source was peripheral blood, collected on day 0 of AZD1222 vaccination. The receptors stem from an adult in good health. Both conserved end residues are part of each CDR3. The D gene is left open where the match is weak. Part of the rows lack a size; the others show once, few, many or a class for expanded clones.

CDR3,DNA,V,J,D,size
CASSTGTDSSYEQYF,TGTGCCAGCAGCACTGGGACAGATTCCTCCTACGAGCAGTACTTC,TRBV9,TRBJ2-7,TRBD1,-
CASSRGRETQYF,TGTGCCAGCAGCCGTGGAAGGGAGACCCAGTACTTC,TRBV3-1/TRBV3-2,TRBJ2-5,-,-
CASSPGQGAWGQPQHF,TGTGCCAGCAGCCCGGGACAGGGGGCTTGGGGACAGCCCCAGCATTTT,TRBV7-9,TRBJ1-5,TRBD1,-
CASSPRHSDNEQFF,TGTGCCAGCTCACCTAGGCACTCAGACAATGAGCAGTTCTTC,TRBV18,TRBJ2-1,-,-
CASSGGTAAFF,TGCGCCAGCAGCGGCGGGACAGCAGCTTTCTTT,TRBV5-1,TRBJ1-1,TRBD1,-
CASRGRTTDTQYF,TGTGCCAGCAGGGGCAGAACCACAGATACGCAGTATTTT,TRBV28,TRBJ2-3,-,once
CASSQSLGLLNYGYTF,TGCGCCAGCAGCCAAAGTCTGGGACTTTTAAACTATGGCTACACCTTC,TRBV5-1,TRBJ1-2,-,-
CASSELVRPEQYF,TGTGCCAGCAGTGAACTGGTACGGCCCGAGCAGTACTTC,TRBV6-1,TRBJ2-7,-,-
CASRKRGNTDTQYF,TGTGCCAGCAGGAAGCGGGGAAACACAGATACGCAGTATTTT,TRBV2,TRBJ2-3,TRBD2,once
CAASPRRNTEAFF,TGTGCCGCAAGCCCCCGCAGGAACACTGAAGCTTTCTTT,TRBV19,TRBJ1-1,-,-
CASNSGRESYNEQFF,TGCGCCAGCAATAGTGGCAGGGAGTCCTACAATGAGCAGTTCTTC,TRBV5-1,TRBJ2-1,-,-
CASSRDRSYGAPLHF,TGTGCCAGCAGCCGCGACAGGTCTTACGGGGCACCCCTCCACTTT,TRBV27,TRBJ1-6,-,few
CASSQGKWTSGPGETQYF,TGTGCCAGCAGCCAAGGGAAGTGGACTAGCGGACCTGGGGAGACCCAGTACTTC,TRBV4-2,TRBJ2-5,TRBD2,-
CASSQADLALDEQYF,TGTGCCAGCAGCCAAGCGGACCTAGCCCTAGACGAGCAGTACTTC,TRBV4-2,TRBJ2-7,-,-
CASSGTVATNEKLFF,TGCGCCAGCAGCGGGACAGTTGCAACTAATGAAAAACTGTTTTTT,TRBV5-1,TRBJ1-4,TRBD1,-
CASSESFGTGAEKLFF,TGTGCCAGCAGTGAGTCGTTTGGGACAGGGGCTGAAAAACTGTTTTTT,TRBV2,TRBJ1-4,TRBD1,once
CASSWNRGRSSYNEQFF,TGCGCCAGCAGCTGGAACAGGGGACGGAGCTCCTACAATGAGCAGTTCTTC,TRBV5-1,TRBJ2-1,TRBD1,-
CSVDGGNEQYF,TGCAGCGTTGATGGGGGGAACGAGCAGTACTTC,TRBV29-1,TRBJ2-7,-,-
CASSFNGLVTDTQYF,TGTGCCAGCAGCTTTAACGGACTAGTCACAGATACGCAGTATTTT,TRBV7-9,TRBJ2-3,TRBD2,-
CASSFEEGVSGNTIYF,TGTGCCAGCAGCTTTGAGGAGGGCGTCTCTGGAAACACCATATATTTT,TRBV5-5,TRBJ1-3,-,-
CASSLNYGEETQYF,TGTGCCAGCTCGCTAAACTACGGTGAAGAGACCCAGTACTTC,TRBV18,TRBJ2-5,-,once
CASSLGGVNQPQHF,TGCGCCAGCAGCCTTGGTGGGGTAAATCAGCCCCAGCATTTT,TRBV5-1,TRBJ1-5,-,-
CASSDGPDTQYF,TGCGCCAGCAGCGACGGACCAGATACGCAGTATTTT,TRBV5-1,TRBJ2-3,-,-
CASSLGTGEFNYGYTF,TGTGCCAGCAGCTTAGGGACAGGGGAATTTAACTATGGCTACACCTTC,TRBV7-9,TRBJ1-2,TRBD1,-
CASSYTTGWNGYTF,TGTGCCAGCAGTTACACCACAGGGTGGAATGGCTACACCTTC,TRBV6-5,TRBJ1-2,-,-
CASSEFFTVNSGANVLTF,TGTGCCAGCAGTGAATTTTTCACGGTAAACTCTGGGGCCAACGTCCTGACTTTC,TRBV2,TRBJ2-6,-,once
CASSQDLSLAGGLDTQYF,TGTGCCAGCAGCCAAGATCTCTCCCTGGCGGGAGGGTTAGATACGCAGTATTTT,TRBV4-2,TRBJ2-3,TRBD2,-
CASSQTGWREGPPEQFF,TGCGCCAGCAGCCAGACTGGGTGGCGGGAGGGCCCCCCTGAGCAGTTCTTC,TRBV5-1,TRBJ2-1,TRBD2,-
CAIMGSGPPYNEQFF,TGTGCCATCATGGGTAGCGGGCCACCCTACAATGAGCAGTTCTTC,TRBV10-3,TRBJ2-1,TRBD2,-
CATSDLGRDEQYF,TGTGCCACCAGTGATTTGGGGAGGGACGAGCAGTACTTC,TRBV24-1,TRBJ2-7,TRBD2,-
CASSVGAERPFYGYTF,TGTGCCAGCAGCGTAGGGGCAGAACGTCCCTTCTATGGCTACACCTTC,TRBV9,TRBJ1-2,-,-
CAGSRGRVLDGGYTF,TGTGCCGGAAGCAGGGGCCGAGTGCTGGACGGTGGCTACACCTTC,TRBV6-6,TRBJ1-2,-,-
CASSHLGGTGDDNEQFF,TGTGCCAGCAGCCACCTTGGCGGGACAGGGGATGACAATGAGCAGTTCTTC,TRBV7-3,TRBJ2-1,TRBD1,-
CASSLGNTGELFF,TGTGCCAGCAGTTTGGGAAACACCGGGGAGCTGTTTTTT,TRBV28,TRBJ2-2,-,-
CASSLETGKAFF,TGCGCCAGCAGCCTAGAGACAGGCAAAGCTTTCTTT,TRBV4-1,TRBJ1-1,-,-
CASSPAPGTGTYSNQPQHF,TGTGCCAGTAGTCCTGCCCCCGGGACAGGTACATATAGCAATCAGCCCCAGCATTTT,TRBV19,TRBJ1-5,TRBD1,-
CASSRTGGQESSTDTQYF,TGTGCCAGCTCACGTACCGGAGGACAGGAGAGTAGCACAGATACGCAGTATTTT,TRBV18,TRBJ2-3,TRBD1,-
CASSIFSGNQPQHF,TGTGCCAGTAGTATCTTTTCAGGGAATCAGCCCCAGCATTTT,TRBV19,TRBJ1-5,-,-
CASSLVWGRLNTEAFF,TGCGCCAGCAGCTTGGTTTGGGGACGGTTGAACACTGAAGCTTTCTTT,TRBV5-1,TRBJ1-1,-,-
CASSPRTVTGELFF,TGTGCCAGCAGTCCGAGGACAGTCACCGGGGAGCTGTTTTTT,TRBV6-6,TRBJ2-2,-,once
CAWGDSNNYGYTF,TGTGCCTGGGGGGACAGTAATAACTATGGCTACACCTTC,TRBV30,TRBJ1-2,TRBD1,-
CASSLAGGRAGNTIYF,TGTGCCAGCAGCTTAGCGGGGGGGCGGGCTGGAAACACCATATATTTT,TRBV7-2,TRBJ1-3,-,-
CASSVDRVRGYTF,TGTGCCAGCAGTGTTGACAGGGTGAGAGGCTACACCTTC,TRBV2,TRBJ1-2,TRBD1,-
CASSFRGAEAFF,TGCGCCAGCAGCTTCAGGGGGGCTGAAGCTTTCTTT,TRBV5-1,TRBJ1-1,TRBD1,-
CASSPIGTGGTRGQYF,TGTGCCAGCAGTCCCATCGGGACAGGGGGTACTCGTGGGCAGTACTTC,TRBV28,TRBJ2-7,TRBD1,-
CASSHGQGNTEAFF,TGTGCCAGCAGTCACGGACAGGGGAACACTGAAGCTTTCTTT,TRBV28,TRBJ1-1,TRBD1,-
CASSGQGRSYRKAQEKLFF,TGTGCCAGCAGTGGACAGGGGCGAAGTTACCGTAAGGCGCAAGAAAAACTGTTTTTT,TRBV2,TRBJ1-4,TRBD1,-
CASSLARTANTEAFF,TGCGCCAGCAGCTTGGCCAGGACGGCGAACACTGAAGCTTTCTTT,TRBV5-1,TRBJ1-1,-,-